This entry is about one T cell receptor beta chain. The time point denotes: pre-treatment sample, taken before nivolumab and TIL therapy. Enrollment ran from 2017 to early 2020. Germline V CDR1 and CDR2: SEHNR, FQNEAQ (reference sequence). V was cut by 2 bases and J by 2 bases, with 5 bases left in between. CDR3 length: 13 residues. These data come from a study of TIL therapy for anti-PD-1-resistant metastatic lung cancer. Study-wide context: Tumors were harvested before any PD-1/PD-L1 blockade. Median patient age was approximately 58, ranging 38-75 years.

The immunoSEQ assay was v3. The repertoire was sequenced with immunoSEQ multiplex PCR; TCRdb's copy has only in-frame clones and lacks some. This table holds about 17,000 clones, approximately 79% found once. The starting material was blood, obtained at baseline. The source of this sequence is a person between 25 and 80 years old with non-small cell lung cancer. V usage is TRBV7-9 and J usage is TRBJ2-3; the D is unclear. In nucleotides, the CDR3 is TGTGCCAGCAGCTTATGGTCCACAGATACGCAGTATTTT. This gives the protein CASSLWSTDTQYF.